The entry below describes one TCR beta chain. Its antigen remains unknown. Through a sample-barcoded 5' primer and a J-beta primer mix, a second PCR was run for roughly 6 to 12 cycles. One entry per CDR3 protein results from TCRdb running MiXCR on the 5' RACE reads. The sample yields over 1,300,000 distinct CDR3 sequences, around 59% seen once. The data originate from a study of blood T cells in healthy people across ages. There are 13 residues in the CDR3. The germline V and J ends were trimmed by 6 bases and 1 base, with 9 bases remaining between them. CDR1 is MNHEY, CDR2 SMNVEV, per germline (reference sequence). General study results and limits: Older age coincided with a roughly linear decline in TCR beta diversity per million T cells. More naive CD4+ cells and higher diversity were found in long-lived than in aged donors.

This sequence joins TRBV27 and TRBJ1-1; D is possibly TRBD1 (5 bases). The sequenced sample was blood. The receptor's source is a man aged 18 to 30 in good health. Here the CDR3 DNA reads TGTGCCAGCAGGTGGGGGAGGAACACTGAAGCTTTCTTT. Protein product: CASRWGRNTEAFF.